This T cell receptor (beta chain) was profiled in a study of blood T cell repertoires in COVID-19. Allocation to cohorts depended on clinical history reported by the participants. Symptom resolution, clearance, or two negative PCRs marked donors in Cohort 3 as recovered. The CDR3 runs to 18 residues. The germline V gene has CDR1 SGHRS and CDR2 YFSETQ. The ends lost 3 bases at V and 3 bases at J; junction bases unmatched: 15. Per the original methods: Amplification of reference gene primers provided the estimated nucleated cell counts. Clones were sequenced by immunoSEQ multiplex PCR, and TCRdb holds only the in-frame ones, with some missing. V, J and clone size reflect that table, while D and trimming were determined from the DNA. Of more than 250,000 clones in the sample, roughly 90% are singletons; the top ten hold less than 20%.

This receptor was identified in a woman aged 30 to 39 who had recovered from COVID-19. Input material: PBMCs or T cells enriched from blood (not recorded which). This sequence joins TRBV5-1 and TRBJ2-3; 8 bases match TRBD2. CDR3 nucleotide sequence: TGCGCCAGCAGCTCCCTTTTACTGGCGGGAGGCGCAACAGATACGCAGTATTTT. Amino acid sequence: CASSSLLLAGGATDTQYF.